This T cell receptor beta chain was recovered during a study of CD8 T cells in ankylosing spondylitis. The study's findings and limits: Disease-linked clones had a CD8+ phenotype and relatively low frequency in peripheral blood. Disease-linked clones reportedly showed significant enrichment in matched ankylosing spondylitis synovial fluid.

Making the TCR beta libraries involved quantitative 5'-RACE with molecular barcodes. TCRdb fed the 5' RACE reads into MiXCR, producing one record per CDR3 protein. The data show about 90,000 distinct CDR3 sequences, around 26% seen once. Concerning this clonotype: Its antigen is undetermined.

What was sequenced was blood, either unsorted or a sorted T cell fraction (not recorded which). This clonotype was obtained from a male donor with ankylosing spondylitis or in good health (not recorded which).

As DNA, the CDR3 is TGTGCCAGCTCAGCATCGGAATACAATGAGCAGTTCTTC. It codes for CASSASEYNEQFF. This chain connects TRBV7-6 to TRBJ2-1; D unclear. V was clipped by 8 bases and J by 4 bases, with 12 bases between them. Germline V gives CDR1 SGHVS, CDR2 FNYEAQ. This CDR3 contains 13 residues.